These 18 T cell receptor beta chains came from one sample sequenced in a study of blood T cell repertoires in COVID-19. TCRdb's table, derived via immunoSEQ multiplex PCR, lists solely in-frame clones and lacks some. The sample holds around 400,000 clones, about 88% seen once. The sequencing sample was made of PBMCs or T cells enriched from blood (not recorded which). The source is a woman between 18 and 29 years old who had been exposed to COVID-19.

The rearrangement joins TRBV4-1 to TRBJ2-7; D perhaps matches TRBD1 (5 bases). In germline, CDR1 is MGHRA, CDR2 YSYEKL. V dropped 3 bases and J dropped 1 base, with 22 bases sitting between them. This CDR3 spans 18 amino acids. The CDR3 is CASSQLSSQGRGSYEQYF. CDR3 bases: TGCGCCAGCAGCCAGTTGTCATCGCAGGGAAGGGGATCCTACGAGCAGTACTTC.

The CDR3 bases are TGTGCCAGCAGTCTACGGGGGGGACCCTACAATGAGCAGTTCTTC. This translates into CASSLRGGPYNEQFF. This rearrangement joins TRBV6-2 or TRBV6-3 to TRBJ2-1; TRBD2 agrees at 8 bases. CDR3 length equals 15 residues. V was pared by 5 bases and J by 2 bases, with 5 bases of the junction left unmatched. Looked up from germline, CDR1 is MNHEY and CDR2 is SVGEGT.

This rearrangement joins TRBV7-9 to TRBJ1-6; 7 bases map to TRBD1. The CDR3 length is 16 residues. J lost 0 bases, V lost 5 bases, and 4 bases had no gene match. The germline CDR1 and CDR2 sequences are SEHNR and FQNEAQ (reference sequence). CDR3 sequence reads: CASSVTGASYNSPLHF. The DNA for the CDR3 is TGTGCCAGCAGCGTAACAGGGGCCTCCTATAATTCACCCCTCCACTTT.

The genes are TRBV7-3 and TRBJ2-2; 8 bases fit TRBD1. CDR1 and CDR2 (germline): SGHTA, FQGTGA. Germline trimming cut 5 bases from V and 0 bases from J; bases unmatched to any gene: 8. The CDR3 loop spans 17 amino acids. As DNA, the CDR3 is TGTGCCAGCAGCCTCCAACCGACAGGGGCGAACACCGGGGAGCTGTTTTTT. Protein: CASSLQPTGANTGELFF.

This clone was detected only once. This chain uses TRBV11-2 with TRBJ1-2; the match to TRBD1 covers 7 bases. CDR1 is SGHAT and CDR2 is FQNNGV in the germline V gene. The V gene end was trimmed by 5 bases and the J gene end by 6 bases; junction bases not matched to a gene: 3. The CDR3 consists of 12 residues. The CDR3 nucleotides are TGTGCCAGCAGCCTGACAGGGAATGGCTACACCTTC. The encoded protein is CASSLTGNGYTF.

The CDR3 loop is CATSGTSGSHEQFF. CDR3 sequence (DNA): TGTGCCACCAGCGGGACTAGCGGGAGCCATGAGCAGTTCTTC. The chain has TRBV24-1 and TRBJ2-1, with 14 positions matching TRBD2. Trimming cost V 7 bases and J 8 bases; bases outside gene matches: 3. Germline-derived CDR1 and CDR2 are KGHDR and SFDVKD. The CDR3 has 14 residues.

This clone occurred a few times. This chain connects TRBV12-3 or TRBV12-4 to TRBJ1-2; no clear D. This CDR3 contains 13 residues. V lost 5 bases and J lost 4, with 11 bases in between. For the CDR3, the DNA is TGTGCCAGCAGTCCTGACTGGAGCTATGGCTACACCTTC. This sequence encodes CASSPDWSYGYTF.

The V call is TRBV27, the J call TRBJ1-4; TRBD1 aligns across 9 bases. Unmatched junction bases numbered 13, after V lost 6 bases and J lost 8 bases. The CDR3 loop spans 16 amino acids. CDR1 is MNHEY and CDR2 is SMNVEV in the germline V gene (reference sequence). CDR3 sequence: CASSSWTGTGREKLFF. As DNA, the CDR3 is TGTGCCAGCAGCAGCTGGACGGGGACAGGGAGGGAAAAACTGTTTTTT.

This clone was seen only once. The chain employs TRBV28 and TRBJ2-2, with TRBD2 matching over 11 bases. Germline CDR1 is MDHEN and CDR2 is SYDVKM. This CDR3 region has 15 residues. The junction had 8 bases not matched to a gene; V was cut back by 6 bases and J by 8 bases. In DNA, the CDR3 is TGTGCCAGCAGACTAGCGGGGGAGGGGCGTGGGGAGCTGTTTTTT. This translates into CASRLAGEGRGELFF.

This chain joins TRBV3-1 (or the pseudogene TRBV3-2) and TRBJ2-1; TRBD2 is a possible D gene (5 bases). CDR1 LGHDT and CDR2 YNNKEL come from the germline V gene (reference sequence). V shed 1 base and J shed 13 bases, with 14 bases lying between them. There are 13 residues in the CDR3. CDR3 loop: CASSQVGRGSQFF. CDR3 bases: TGTGCCAGCAGCCAAGTGGGGAGAGGGAGTCAGTTCTTC.

The gene calls are TRBV15 and TRBJ2-7, with TRBD1 identical over 8 bases. Germline CDR1 LNHNV, CDR2 YYDKDF (reference sequence). The CDR3 is 15 amino acids. J was trimmed by 2 bases and V by 5 bases; bases with no gene match: 8. CDR3 bases: TGTGCCACCAGCGGGACAGGAGGACTGGCCTACGAGCAGTACTTC. Its protein is CATSGTGGLAYEQYF.

The V and J genes are TRBV5-5 and TRBJ2-3; 7 bases align to TRBD2. The germline CDR1 and CDR2 sequences are SGHKS and YYEKEE (reference sequence). The J segment lost 0 bases and the V segment lost 1 base, leaving 2 bases of the junction unmatched. This CDR3 contains 15 residues. CDR3 in DNA: TGTGCCAGCAGCTTGACTAGCGCGAGCACAGATACGCAGTATTTT. It codes for CASSLTSASTDTQYF. The full variable domain, its missing parts supplied by reference TRBV5-5 and TRBJ2-3, is DAGVTQSPTHLIKTRGQQVTLRCSPISGHKSVSWYQQVLGQGPQFIFQYYEKEERGRGNFPDRFSARQFPNYSSELNVNALLLGDSALYLCASSLTSASTDTQYFGPGTRLTVL.

The chain carries TRBV11-2 and TRBJ1-2; possibly TRBD1 for D (5 bases). The CDR3 is 17 amino acids. Germline CDR1 is SGHAT and CDR2 is FQNNGV. V lost 0 bases and J 6 bases, leaving 20 bases between the germline ends. The CDR3 protein is CASSLDARRGEADGYTF. Here the CDR3 DNA reads TGTGCCAGCAGCTTAGATGCCCGGCGGGGGGAAGCGGATGGCTACACCTTC.

V usage is TRBV18 and J usage is TRBJ1-5; 7 bases are shared with TRBD1. J lost 5 bases, V lost 6 bases, and 7 bases had no gene match. Germline assignment: CDR1 KGHSH and CDR2 LQKENI. The CDR3 has 14 amino acids. The CDR3, as DNA: TGTGCCAGCTCGACAGGGATGGGGGATCAGCCCCAGCATTTT. As protein: CASSTGMGDQPQHF. Drawing the rest from reference TRBV18 and TRBJ1-5, the complete variable domain is NAGVMQNPRHLVRRRGQEARLRCSPMKGHSHVYWYRQLPEEGLKFMVYLQKENIIDESGMPKERFSAEFPKEGPSILRIQQVVRGDSAAYFCASSTGMGDQPQHFGDGTRLSIL.

On this clone: This sample includes further DNA sequences coding for the same CDR3. The chain links TRBV5-1 to TRBJ2-3; possibly TRBD2 for D (6 bases). Germline V gene lookup returns CDR1 SGHRS and CDR2 YFSETQ. V dropped 0 bases and J dropped 1 base, with 6 bases sitting between them. The CDR3 covers 14 residues. This chain's CDR3 is CASSLGGGTDTQYF. CDR3 nucleotide sequence: TGCGCCAGCAGCTTGGGCGGGGGCACAGATACGCAGTATTTT.

This clone was recorded only once. This sequence joins TRBV5-8 and TRBJ2-1, with 8 bases fitting TRBD2. Germline loops: CDR1 SGHTS, CDR2 YDEGEE. The CDR3 contains 15 residues. J gave up 15 bases and V 4 bases, and 18 bases lay outside the gene matches. CDR3 DNA: TGTGCCAGCAGCAAAGGGCAAAATAGCGGGGAGCTATGGTTCTTC. Residues: CASSKGQNSGELWFF.

This rearrangement joins TRBV19 to TRBJ1-4; a weak D match, TRBD1 (5 bases). The CDR3 runs 14 residues. Germline CDR1 and CDR2: LNHDA and SQIVND (reference sequence). Trimming removed 2 bases at V and 6 bases at J, with 10 bases between. The CDR3 is CASSIMGEDEKLFF. CDR3 sequence (DNA): TGTGCCAGTAGTATAATGGGGGAGGATGAAAAACTGTTTTTT.

The CDR3 DNA reads as TGTGCCAGCAGCTTATCCGCCGGTGCCAGGGGAGTGGGTCAGCCCCAGCATTTT. Translating it yields CASSLSAGARGVGQPQHF. This chain joins TRBV7-9 and TRBJ1-5; D is perhaps TRBD1 (6 bases). The CDR3 is 18 residues long. Germline V lookup: CDR1 SEHNR, CDR2 FQNEAQ (reference sequence). Trimming removed 2 bases at V and 6 bases at J, with 23 bases between.